Sequencing of this T cell receptor beta chain was carried out in a study of post-analysis software for immune sequencing data. General observations from the study: Elevated frequency relative to controls characterized several TRBV segments in patients, TRBV5-6, TRBV5-1 and TRBV20-1 among them. Patients with multiple sclerosis recorded significantly lower normalized Chao1 diversity than controls, the study found.

Germline lookup yields CDR1 SGHRS and CDR2 YFSETQ. Deletions cut 0 bases from V and 4 bases from J, with 15 bases between. There are 16 residues in the CDR3. Unique-molecular-identifier-tagged TCR beta cDNA libraries were used. T cells numbering roughly 0.9 to 11 million gave rise to around 500,000 cDNA molecules. TCRdb analysed the PCR reads with MiXCR anew, one entry per CDR3 protein. Among about 820,000 distinct CDR3 sequences listed, about 53% were seen once. Notes on this clonotype: As yet, its antigen is unknown.

Sequenced input: blood. The source of this sequence is a girl between 10 and 17 years old with multiple sclerosis. The chain employs TRBV5-1 and TRBJ2-3; D is possibly TRBD1 or TRBD2 (5 bases each). DNA of the CDR3: TGCGCCAGCAGCTTGGATGGGGGTAGCAACGCAGATACGCAGTATTTT. It specifies CASSLDGGSNADTQYF.